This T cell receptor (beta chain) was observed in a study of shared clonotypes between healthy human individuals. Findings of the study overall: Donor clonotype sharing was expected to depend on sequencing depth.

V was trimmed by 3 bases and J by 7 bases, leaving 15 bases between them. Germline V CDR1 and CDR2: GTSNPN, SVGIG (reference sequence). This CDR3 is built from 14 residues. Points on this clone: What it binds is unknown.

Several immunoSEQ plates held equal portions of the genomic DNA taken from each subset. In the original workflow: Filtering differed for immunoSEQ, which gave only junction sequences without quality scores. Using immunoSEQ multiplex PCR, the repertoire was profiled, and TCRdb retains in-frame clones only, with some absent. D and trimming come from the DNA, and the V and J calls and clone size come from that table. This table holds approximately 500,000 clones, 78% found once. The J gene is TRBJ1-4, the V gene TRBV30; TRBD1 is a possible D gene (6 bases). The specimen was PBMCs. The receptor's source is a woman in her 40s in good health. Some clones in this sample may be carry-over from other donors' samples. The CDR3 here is CAWSPGGAGEKLFF. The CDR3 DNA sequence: TGTGCCTGGAGCCCGGGGGGCGCGGGTGAAAAACTGTTTTTT.